The clone carrying this T cell receptor (beta chain) was counted a few times. The antigen is unknown. A 3' RACE protocol on RNA, with unique molecular identifiers, produced the TCR library. MiXCR, applied by TCRdb to the 3' RACE reads, yields one record per CDR3 protein. The data contain about 40,000 distinct CDR3 sequences, less than 8.5% of them singletons. The data were taken from a study of HIV-infected children after antiretroviral therapy interruption. Germline values: CDR1 MDHEN, CDR2 SYDVKM. The CDR3 covers 13 residues. With 5 bases removed from V and 6 bases from J, the gap between germline ends came to 14 bases. The treatment here: PENTA 11 planned treatment interruption arm or continuous ART arm. Only samples with at least 5 million viable PBMCs qualified. Findings and caveats of the study: After treatment interruption started, naive CD4+ CDR3 overlap across time points dropped.

This TCR came from a pool of human donors with HIV. The specimen was CD45RA+ CD4+ T cells from PBMCs, pooled from several time points, collected from a donor given antiretroviral therapy, either interrupted or continuous. Subset of the sample: naive CD4+ CD45RA+ CD45RO- T cells. The chain recombines TRBV28 with TRBJ2-7, with D perhaps TRBD1 or TRBD2 (7 bases each). Here the CDR3 reads CASSRGGGVEQYF. CDR3 DNA sequence: TGTGCCAGCAGTCGGGGAGGGGGCGTCGAGCAGTACTTC.